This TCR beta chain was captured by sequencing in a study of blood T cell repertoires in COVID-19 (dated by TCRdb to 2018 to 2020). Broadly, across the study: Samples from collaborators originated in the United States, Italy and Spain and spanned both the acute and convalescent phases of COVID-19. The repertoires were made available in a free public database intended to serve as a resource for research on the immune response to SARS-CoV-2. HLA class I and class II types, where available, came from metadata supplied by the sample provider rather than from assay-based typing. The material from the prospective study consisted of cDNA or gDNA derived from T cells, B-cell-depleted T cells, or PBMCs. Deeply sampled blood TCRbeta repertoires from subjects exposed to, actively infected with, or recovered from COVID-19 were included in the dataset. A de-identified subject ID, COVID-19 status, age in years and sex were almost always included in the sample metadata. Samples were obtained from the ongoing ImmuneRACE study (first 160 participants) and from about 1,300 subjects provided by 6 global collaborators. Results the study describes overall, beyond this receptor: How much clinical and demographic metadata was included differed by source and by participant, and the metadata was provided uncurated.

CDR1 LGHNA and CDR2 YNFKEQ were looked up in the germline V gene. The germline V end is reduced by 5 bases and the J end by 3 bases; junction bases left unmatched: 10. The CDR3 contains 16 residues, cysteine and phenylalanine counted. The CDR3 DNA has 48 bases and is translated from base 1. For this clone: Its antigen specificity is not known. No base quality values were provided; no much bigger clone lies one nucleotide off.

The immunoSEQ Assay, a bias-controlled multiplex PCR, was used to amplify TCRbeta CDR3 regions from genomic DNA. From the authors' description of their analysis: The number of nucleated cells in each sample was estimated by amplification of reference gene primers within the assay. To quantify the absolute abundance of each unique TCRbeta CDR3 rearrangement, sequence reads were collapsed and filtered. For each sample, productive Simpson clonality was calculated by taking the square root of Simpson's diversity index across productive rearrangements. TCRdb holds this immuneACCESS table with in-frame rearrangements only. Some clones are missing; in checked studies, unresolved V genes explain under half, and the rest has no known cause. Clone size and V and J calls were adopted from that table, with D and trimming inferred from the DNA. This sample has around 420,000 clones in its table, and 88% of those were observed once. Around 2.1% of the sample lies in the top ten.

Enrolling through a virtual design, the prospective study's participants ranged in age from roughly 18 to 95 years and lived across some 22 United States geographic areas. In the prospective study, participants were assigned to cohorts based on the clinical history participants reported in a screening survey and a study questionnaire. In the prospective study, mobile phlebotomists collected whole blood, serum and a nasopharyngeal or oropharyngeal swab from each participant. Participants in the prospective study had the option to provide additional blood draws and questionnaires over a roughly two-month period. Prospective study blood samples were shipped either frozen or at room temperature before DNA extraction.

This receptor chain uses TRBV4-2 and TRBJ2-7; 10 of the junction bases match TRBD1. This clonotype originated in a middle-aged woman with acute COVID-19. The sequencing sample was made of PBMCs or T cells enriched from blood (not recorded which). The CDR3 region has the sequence CASSKIPGQGNYEQYF. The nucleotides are TGTGCCAGCAGCAAGATCCCGGGACAGGGGAACTACGAGCAGTACTTC.